This T cell receptor (beta chain) was documented in a study of blood T cell repertoires in COVID-19. As for the study in general: COVID-19 samples from acute and convalescent phases originated in the United States, Italy and Spain. PBMCs, B-cell-depleted T cells, or T cells provided the cDNA or gDNA that made up the material.

V gave up 5 bases and J gave up 3 bases; unmatched junction bases: 6. This CDR3 is 15 amino acids long. Germline CDR1 SGHAT, CDR2 FQNNGV. How the authors handled the data: Estimation of nucleated cell counts relied on the amplification of reference gene primers. Sequencing was performed with immunoSEQ multiplex PCR; in TCRdb, only in-frame clones are kept and a portion is missing. V, J and clone size are those of that table, while D and trimming were read from the DNA. The sample yields over 300,000 clones, around 88% seen once. The TCR originated in a woman in her forties or fifties with acute or convalescent COVID-19. The chain carries TRBV11-2 and TRBJ2-5; TRBD1 matches at 10 bases. The sequencing sample was made of peripheral blood. CDR3 coding DNA: TGTGCCAGCAGCCTTGTCGGGACAGGGGAAGAGACCCAGTACTTC. This gives the protein CASSLVGTGEETQYF.